Each of the 25 T cell receptor beta chains below was sequenced from the same sample in a study of identical twins. One entry per CDR3 protein results from TCRdb running MiXCR on the 5' RACE reads. Of 420,000 or so distinct CDR3 sequences in the sample, less than 20% were seen once. The sequencing input was naive T cells sorted from blood. These receptors were obtained from a man aged 50 to 60 in good health.

The chain has TRBV11-2 and TRBJ1-2, with a tentative D call TRBD1 (5 bases). The CDR3 contains 13 residues. V dropped 6 bases and J dropped 3 bases, with 11 bases sitting between them. CDR1 and CDR2 (germline): SGHAT, FQNNGV. The DNA of the CDR3 is TGTGCCAGCAGACCCAGGGTGGACTATGGCTACACCTTC. Protein: CASRPRVDYGYTF.

The CDR3 bases are TGTGCCAGCAGTGTGGGAGGGCGCAACGAGCAGTACTTC. Encoded protein: CASSVGGRNEQYF. The gene calls are TRBV27 and TRBJ2-7, with TRBD2 matching 7 bases. From germline, CDR1 is MNHEY and CDR2 SMNVEV (reference sequence). The V and J ends lost 5 bases and 5 bases, in that order; junction bases with no gene match: 6. This CDR3 comprises 13 residues.

The table lists this clonotype with a few counts. The V gene is TRBV12-3 or TRBV12-4, the J gene TRBJ2-3, with 7 bases matching TRBD2. J gave up 5 bases and V 8 bases, and 10 bases lay outside the gene matches. This CDR3 region has 14 residues. CDR3 coding DNA: TGTGCCAGCCTATTGGCGGGAGTCAAAGATACGCAGTATTTT. Protein: CASLLAGVKDTQYF.

The CDR3 bases are TGCAGTGCTAGAGATCGTGACAGGGCTCTGAGAGCTTTCTTT. Protein: CSARDRDRALRAFF. The chain links TRBV20-1 to TRBJ1-1, with 7 nucleotides matching TRBD1. The germline V gene encodes CDR1 DFQATT and CDR2 SNEGSKA (reference sequence). The CDR3 runs to 14 residues. V gave up 0 bases and J gave up 10 bases; unmatched junction bases: 11.

The rearrangement joins TRBV7-2 to TRBJ2-1; D perhaps matches TRBD1 (6 bases). V lost 4 bases and J lost 0, with 13 bases in between. The CDR3 totals 16 residues. From germline, CDR1 is SGHTA and CDR2 FQGNSA. CDR3 in amino acids: CASSSGRGSSYNEQFF. The CDR3, as DNA: TGTGCCAGCAGCTCTGGAAGGGGGAGCTCCTACAATGAGCAGTTCTTC.

V and J are TRBV27 and TRBJ2-7; 7 bases map to TRBD2. In germline, CDR1 is MNHEY, CDR2 SMNVEV (reference sequence). V shed 3 bases, J shed 6 bases, and the junction held 14 bases outside the gene matches. CDR3 length: 16 residues. CDR3 residues: CASSFVSSAGEFEQYF. The CDR3 nucleotides are TGTGCCAGCAGTTTCGTTAGTTCTGCGGGAGAATTCGAGCAGTACTTC.

This clonotype has ten or more counts. The rearrangement links TRBV29-1 to TRBJ2-1; D is unclear. Germline-derived CDR1 and CDR2 are SQVTM and ANQGSEA. The V gene lost 6 bases and the J gene lost 4 bases, with 13 bases spanning the gap. CDR3 length equals 13 residues. CDR3 nucleotide sequence: TGCAGCGTCCCTCGGGTCAAATACAATGAGCAGTTCTTC. It encodes CSVPRVKYNEQFF.

The chain joins TRBV6-5 to TRBJ2-7; D gene uncertain. V lost 3 bases and J lost 0, with 15 bases in between. Germline lookup yields CDR1 MNHEY and CDR2 SVGAGI. The CDR3 has 16 residues. The chain's CDR3 is CASSYGNERVSYEQYF. In nucleotides, the CDR3 is TGTGCCAGCAGTTATGGGAATGAACGTGTCTCCTACGAGCAGTACTTC.

This clonotype has a count of ten or more. V gene TRBV20-1 combines with J gene TRBJ1-2; possibly TRBD1 for D (6 bases). Germline loops: CDR1 DFQATT, CDR2 SNEGSKA (reference sequence). V was clipped by 0 bases and J by 7 bases, with 18 bases between them. CDR3 length: 15 residues. CDR3 amino acids: CSARDVAGALGGYTF. The CDR3 DNA reads TGCAGTGCTAGAGATGTCGCAGGGGCGCTGGGTGGCTACACCTTC.

The chain has TRBV7-6 and TRBJ2-7; perhaps TRBD1 as D (6 bases). The germline V gene has CDR1 SGHVS and CDR2 FNYEAQ. CDR3 length: 18 amino acids. The V end was cut by 5 bases, the J end by 0 bases, with 23 bases between. CDR3 sequence reads: CASSTVPGHFRSSYEQYF. CDR3 in DNA: TGTGCCAGCAGCACCGTCCCGGGACATTTCCGAAGCTCCTACGAGCAGTACTTC. Variable domain in full (rest from reference TRBV7-6 and TRBJ2-7): GAGVSQSPRYKVTKRGQDVALRCDPISGHVSLYWYRQALGQGPEFLTYFNYEAQQDKSGLPNDRFSAERPEGSISTLTIQRTEQRDSAMYRCASSTVPGHFRSSYEQYFGPGTRLTVT.

This clonotype appeared a few times. The V and J genes are TRBV12-3 or TRBV12-4 and TRBJ2-7; 9 bases are a match to TRBD2. The trim removed 3 bases at V and 2 bases at J, leaving 2 bases unmatched. The CDR3 extends over 14 amino acids. Here the CDR3 DNA reads TGTGCCAGCAGTTTTAGCGGGGGCCCCTACGAGCAGTACTTC. Translated: CASSFSGGPYEQYF.

This clonotype was observed a few times. The chain is built from TRBV10-2 and TRBJ2-3, with D uncertain. CDR3 size: 14 residues. CDR1 and CDR2 (germline): WSHSY, SAAADI. The V end was cut by 0 bases, the J end by 0 bases, with 4 bases between. CDR3 sequence (DNA): TGCGCCAGCAGTGAGTCAACTAGCACAGATACGCAGTATTTT. Protein sequence: CASSESTSTDTQYF.

The table lists this clonotype with a few counts. The chain recombines TRBV27 with TRBJ2-5; TRBD1 or TRBD2 may be the D gene (5 bases each). Trimming shortened V by 6 bases and J by 5 bases, and 13 bases separated the two germline ends. CDR1 is MNHEY and CDR2 is SMNVEV in the germline V gene (reference sequence). The CDR3 loop spans 13 amino acids. The CDR3 reads CASRPGRRETQYF. The CDR3 region has the DNA TGTGCCAGCAGACCGGGACGCCGGGAGACCCAGTACTTC.

In its sample, this clonotype was seen many times. V and J are TRBV7-9 and TRBJ1-4; D unclear. The CDR3 contains 13 residues. V was pared by 8 bases and J by 7 bases, with 14 bases between. Germline assignment: CDR1 SEHNR and CDR2 FQNEAQ (reference sequence). CDR3 protein: CASLGGSGEKLFF. Here the CDR3 DNA reads TGTGCCAGCCTGGGAGGGTCTGGTGAAAAACTGTTTTTT.

The chain links TRBV15 to TRBJ2-5, with 10 positions matching TRBD2. The V gene's germline CDR1 is LNHNV and CDR2 YYDKDF (reference sequence). The CDR3 loop spans 16 amino acids. Trimming cost V 5 bases and J 9 bases; bases outside gene matches: 15. CDR3 DNA: TGTGCCACCAGCGAGCTACCTAGCGGGAGCGCCGACGCCCAGTACTTC. It yields the protein CATSELPSGSADAQYF.

This clonotype was detected many times. The genes are TRBV28 and TRBJ2-1; D remains unclear. The CDR3 has 15 amino acids. Germline assignment: CDR1 MDHEN and CDR2 SYDVKM. V was pared by 6 bases and J by 6 bases, with 18 bases between. CDR3 loop: CASSRGGSRINEQFF. CDR3 nucleotides: TGTGCCAGCAGCCGAGGTGGTAGCCGCATCAATGAGCAGTTCTTC.

This clonotype was seen ten or more times. V gene TRBV6-5 combines with J gene TRBJ1-5; 8 bases fit TRBD1. Losses at the gene ends were 1 base for V and 0 bases for J; bases not matched to a gene: 11. This CDR3 region has 19 residues. In germline, CDR1 is MNHEY, CDR2 SVGAGI. The CDR3 DNA is TGTGCCAGCAGTTACTGGCAGGGGGCGGGAGGATATAGCAATCAGCCCCAGCATTTT. This gives the protein CASSYWQGAGGYSNQPQHF.

This clonotype was seen only once. The rearrangement links TRBV2 to TRBJ2-5; 10 positions match TRBD2. CDR1 and CDR2 from the germline V gene are SNHLY and FYNNEI. CDR3 length equals 14 residues. V shed 8 bases and J 2 bases; nucleotides not matched to a gene: 5. CDR3 sequence: CASHSTSGQETQYF. CDR3 sequence (DNA): TGTGCCAGCCACTCGACTAGCGGGCAAGAGACCCAGTACTTC.

This chain joins TRBV9 and TRBJ2-7, with 8 bases identical to TRBD2. Germline values: CDR1 SGDLS, CDR2 YYNGEE. The J segment lost 6 bases and the V segment lost 4 bases, leaving 9 bases of the junction unmatched. The CDR3 covers 14 residues. The chain's CDR3 is CASSPRGAMGEQYF. In DNA, the CDR3 is TGTGCCAGCAGCCCGCGGGGGGCCATGGGCGAGCAGTACTTC.

This clonotype came up a few times. The rearrangement joins TRBV28 to TRBJ2-1, with D perhaps being TRBD1 or TRBD2 (5 bases each). V was pared by 7 bases and J by 4 bases, with 17 bases between. The V gene's germline CDR1 is MDHEN and CDR2 SYDVKM. The CDR3 is 15 residues long. The CDR3 DNA follows: TGTGCCAGCACCCGACCCGGGGCAGCATACAATGAGCAGTTCTTC. Residues: CASTRPGAAYNEQFF.

This clonotype was observed at least ten times. The gene calls are TRBV7-2 and TRBJ2-2; no clear D gene. The CDR3 has 13 residues. The V gene's germline CDR1 is SGHTA and CDR2 FQGNSA. Between the trimmed V and J ends, which lost 1 base and 4 bases, there was a span of 4 bases. CDR3 nucleotides: TGTGCCAGCAGCTTAGTGCGCACCGGGGAGCTGTTTTTT. It codes for CASSLVRTGELFF.

This rearrangement joins TRBV6-2 or TRBV6-3 to TRBJ2-4, with D tentatively TRBD1 (5 bases). CDR1 MNHEY and CDR2 SVGEGT come from the germline V gene. Trimming cost V 6 bases and J 1 base, with 19 bases left between them. The CDR3 loop spans 17 amino acids. The CDR3 DNA is TGTGCCAGCAGCACAGGCTTCCTAAAGGACGCCAAAAACATTCAGTACTTC. It codes for CASSTGFLKDAKNIQYF.

There are a few counts of this clonotype. The chain uses TRBV27 and TRBJ1-1, with a tentative D call TRBD1 (5 bases). CDR3 length: 15 residues. The germline gives CDR1 MNHEY, CDR2 SMNVEV (reference sequence). The V and J ends lost 4 bases and 2 bases respectively, with 14 bases between them. The CDR3 coding sequence is TGTGCCAGCAGTTACGGCGACAGACTTAACACTGAAGCTTTCTTT. Translating it yields CASSYGDRLNTEAFF.

The sample holds many counts of this clonotype. V usage is TRBV4-3 and J usage is TRBJ2-3; D assignment may be TRBD1 or TRBD2 (6 bases each). The CDR3 length is 17 residues. The V and J ends lost 2 bases and 1 base respectively, with 16 bases between them. Per germline, CDR1 LGHNA and CDR2 YSLEER. CDR3 DNA: TGCGCCAGCAGCCAACCAGGCGGGACAAGACGCACAGATACGCAGTATTTT. Its protein product is CASSQPGGTRRTDTQYF.

The J gene is TRBJ1-1, the V gene TRBV7-2; unclear D gene. Deletions cut 1 base from V and 6 bases from J, with 6 bases between. CDR3 length equals 12 residues. Germline V gene sequence: CDR1 SGHTA, CDR2 FQGNSA. CDR3 amino acids: CASSLEWSEAFF. The CDR3 DNA reads TGTGCCAGCAGCTTAGAGTGGTCTGAAGCTTTCTTT.